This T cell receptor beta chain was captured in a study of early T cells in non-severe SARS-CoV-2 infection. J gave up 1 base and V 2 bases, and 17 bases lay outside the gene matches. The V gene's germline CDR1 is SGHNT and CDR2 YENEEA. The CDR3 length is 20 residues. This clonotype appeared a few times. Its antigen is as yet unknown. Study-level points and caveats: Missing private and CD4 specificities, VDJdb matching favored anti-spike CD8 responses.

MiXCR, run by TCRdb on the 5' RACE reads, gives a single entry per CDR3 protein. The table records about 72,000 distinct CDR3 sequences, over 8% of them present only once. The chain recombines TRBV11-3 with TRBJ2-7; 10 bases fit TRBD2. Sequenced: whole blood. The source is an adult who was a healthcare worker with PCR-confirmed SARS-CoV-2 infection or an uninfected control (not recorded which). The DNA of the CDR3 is TGTGCCAGCAGCTTATATAGCCCTGGGGCTAGCGGGGGTTATTCCTACGAGCAGTACTTC. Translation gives CASSLYSPGASGGYSYEQYF.